Given below is one TCR beta chain in context. This entry belongs to a study of blood T cell repertoires in COVID-19. About the study: Some COVID-19 samples were acute and others convalescent; all came from the United States, Italy and Spain.

Sequenced by immunoSEQ multiplex PCR; TCRdb stores in-frame clones only, minus some. The sample contains about 120,000 clones, over 75% of which appear only once. This CDR3 has 13 amino acids. Germline assignment: CDR1 SGDLS and CDR2 YYNGEE. The V gene lost 2 bases and the J gene lost 5 bases, with 9 bases spanning the gap. The gene calls are TRBV9 and TRBJ2-3; no reliable D call. Material: peripheral blood. The source of this sequence is a woman at least 80 years old with acute or convalescent COVID-19. CDR3 region: CASSVSGGDTQYF. In DNA, the CDR3 is TGTGCCAGCAGCGTCTCCGGCGGAGATACGCAGTATTTT.